The T cell receptor (beta chain) described here comes from a study of early T cells in non-severe SARS-CoV-2 infection. Background on the study: The sequenced material was bulk RNA from unsorted whole blood, and its chains were unpaired. General study points: The study's VDJdb matching favored anti-spike CD8 responses and missed private and CD4 specificities.

The table lists this clonotype with a few counts. As yet, its antigen is unknown. Separate cDNA molecules each had unique molecular identifiers attached to them. TCRdb processed the 5' RACE reads anew with MiXCR; each CDR3 protein has one entry. The sample yields approximately 58,000 distinct CDR3 sequences, roughly 12% seen once. The sample in question was whole blood, obtained at baseline. The TCR was taken from an adult who was a healthcare worker with PCR-confirmed SARS-CoV-2 infection or an uninfected control (not recorded which).

In DNA, the CDR3 is TGCGCCAGCAGACCCGGGACAGGGGCATACAATGAGCAGTTCTTC. This translates into CASRPGTGAYNEQFF. The chain carries TRBV4-3 and TRBJ2-1; 10 bases line up with TRBD1. This CDR3 spans 15 amino acids. The junction had 6 bases not matched to a gene; V was cut back by 6 bases and J by 4 bases. The V gene's germline CDR1 is LGHNA and CDR2 YSLEER.